A selection of T cell receptor beta chains follows, all from one sample in a study of control samples from healthy donors and cancer patients. Some clones are missing from TCRdb's copy, which holds only in-frame ones; the method was immunoSEQ multiplex PCR. The table includes 160,000 or so clones, roughly 94% detected once. What was sequenced was PBMCs. The receptors stem from a man aged 60 to 69 with colorectal cancer. Each CDR3 is given with its conserved first and last residue. The order of the fields is J gene, V gene, clone size, D gene, CDR3 DNA, CDR3 protein. D genes are given only for firm matches. The size field is filled for only some rows; it gives once, few, many or a size class.

j_gene: TRBJ1-2
v_gene: TRBV5-1
abundance: once
d_gene: NA
CDR3nt: TGCGCCAGCAGCTTGGGACAGGCGGGCTATGGCTACACCTTC
CDR3aa: CASSLGQAGYGYTF

j_gene: TRBJ2-5
v_gene: TRBV7-2
abundance: NA
d_gene: TRBD1
CDR3nt: TGTGCCAGCAGCTTACAGGGGGAGCTGAAGACCCAGTACTTC
CDR3aa: CASSLQGELKTQYF

j_gene: TRBJ2-3
v_gene: TRBV4-3
abundance: NA
d_gene: TRBD2
CDR3nt: TGCGCCAGCAGCCGCGAGTGGGGACTAGCAGCAGATACGCAGTATTTT
CDR3aa: CASSREWGLAADTQYF

j_gene: TRBJ2-7
v_gene: TRBV29-1
abundance: NA
d_gene: TRBD2
CDR3nt: TGCAGCGTTTCCGGGGGGTCCGTCTACGAGCAGTACTTC
CDR3aa: CSVSGGSVYEQYF

j_gene: TRBJ1-2
v_gene: TRBV18
abundance: few
d_gene: NA
CDR3nt: TGTGCCAGCTCACAGCTCTCCGGGACGGAGAATTATGGCTACACCTTC
CDR3aa: CASSQLSGTENYGYTF

j_gene: TRBJ2-7
v_gene: TRBV24-1
abundance: NA
d_gene: NA
CDR3nt: TGTGCCACCAGTGAAACAGGGTCCCCCGAGCAGTACTTC
CDR3aa: CATSETGSPEQYF

j_gene: TRBJ1-2
v_gene: TRBV6-5
abundance: NA
d_gene: TRBD1
CDR3nt: TGTGCCAGCAGACCCGGACAGGGGTATGGCTACACCTTC
CDR3aa: CASRPGQGYGYTF

j_gene: TRBJ2-2
v_gene: TRBV9
abundance: NA
d_gene: TRBD2
CDR3nt: TGTGCCAGCAGCCGGCGCGGGGGGGCCTTCGACACCGGGGAGCTGTTTTTT
CDR3aa: CASSRRGGAFDTGELFF

j_gene: TRBJ2-1
v_gene: TRBV6-2/TRBV6-3
abundance: few
d_gene: NA
CDR3nt: TGTGCCAGCAGCCGCCGGGGGGCCATCAATGAGCAGTTCTTC
CDR3aa: CASSRRGAINEQFF

j_gene: TRBJ2-7
v_gene: TRBV11-2
abundance: once
d_gene: NA
CDR3nt: TGTGCCAGCAGCTTATCTAGCAACGAGCAGTACTTC
CDR3aa: CASSLSSNEQYF

j_gene: TRBJ1-1
v_gene: TRBV12-3/TRBV12-4
abundance: once
d_gene: NA
CDR3nt: TGTGCCAGCAGTTTAGGGGCAGGAGGAGAAGCTTTCTTT
CDR3aa: CASSLGAGGEAFF

j_gene: TRBJ1-1
v_gene: TRBV7-9
abundance: NA
d_gene: NA
CDR3nt: TGTGCCAGCAGCCCGACGACGAACACTGAAGCTTTCTTT
CDR3aa: CASSPTTNTEAFF

j_gene: TRBJ2-7
v_gene: TRBV10-3
abundance: NA
d_gene: NA
CDR3nt: TGTGCCATCTTTTCAGGGGAGGACGAGCAGTACTTC
CDR3aa: CAIFSGEDEQYF

j_gene: TRBJ1-3
v_gene: TRBV7-9
abundance: NA
d_gene: NA
CDR3nt: TGTGCCAGCAGCCTAGGATTGACGAGCTCTGGAAACACCATATATTTT
CDR3aa: CASSLGLTSSGNTIYF

j_gene: TRBJ2-1
v_gene: TRBV19
abundance: NA
d_gene: NA
CDR3nt: TGTGCCAGTAGTATCAGGGCGTCCTACAATGAGCAGTTCTTC
CDR3aa: CASSIRASYNEQFF

j_gene: TRBJ1-1
v_gene: TRBV27
abundance: NA
d_gene: NA
CDR3nt: TGTGCCAGCAGTTCCCGTGGGTTGAACACTGAAGCTTTCTTT
CDR3aa: CASSSRGLNTEAFF

j_gene: TRBJ2-2
v_gene: TRBV29-1
abundance: once
d_gene: NA
CDR3nt: TGCAGCGCCTCCGGGACATCCCCCGGGGAGCTGTTTTTT
CDR3aa: CSASGTSPGELFF

j_gene: TRBJ2-5
v_gene: TRBV18
abundance: NA
d_gene: NA
CDR3nt: TGTGCCAGCTCACCGAATGGGGAAGAGACCCAGTACTTC
CDR3aa: CASSPNGEETQYF